This is a list of T cell receptor beta chains from one sample in a study of blood T cell repertoires in COVID-19. Assay: immunoSEQ multiplex PCR; the TCRdb copy retains only in-frame clones and omits some. The top ten hold 10% of the sample, which has 250,000 to 350,000 clones, 65% to 90% seen once. Sequencing was carried out using PBMCs or T cells enriched from blood (not recorded which). The receptor set was obtained from a woman aged 18-30 years who had recovered from COVID-19. Each CDR3 is given with its conserved first and last residue. D genes are given only for firm matches. Clone size is given for some rows only: seen once, a few or many times, or a class if the clone is expanded.

j_gene: TRBJ2-7; d_gene: .; abundance: .; v_gene: TRBV4-1; CDR3nt: TGCGCCAGCAGCCAAGGGGGGCATAGACCCTACGAGCAGTACTTC; CDR3aa: CASSQGGHRPYEQYF
j_gene: TRBJ2-3; d_gene: TRBD1; abundance: .; v_gene: TRBV6-6; CDR3nt: TGTGCCAGCAGTTCCCCGGACAGGGGTATTGCAGATACGCAGTATTTT; CDR3aa: CASSSPDRGIADTQYF
j_gene: TRBJ1-1; d_gene: TRBD1; abundance: .; v_gene: TRBV28; CDR3nt: TGTGCCAGCAGTCAAAGGACAGGGGGTAGGACTGAAGCTTTCTTT; CDR3aa: CASSQRTGGRTEAFF
j_gene: TRBJ2-2; d_gene: .; abundance: .; v_gene: TRBV7-3; CDR3nt: TGTGCCAGCAGCTTAACCGCGGGGAACACCGGGGAGCTGTTTTTT; CDR3aa: CASSLTAGNTGELFF
j_gene: TRBJ2-7; d_gene: .; abundance: .; v_gene: TRBV3-1/TRBV3-2; CDR3nt: TGTGCCAGCAGCCAAGTCGACAGCTTCTACGAGCAGTACTTC; CDR3aa: CASSQVDSFYEQYF
j_gene: TRBJ2-5; d_gene: .; abundance: .; v_gene: TRBV15; CDR3nt: TGTGCCACCAGCAGAGATTCGGGAGAGACCCAGTACTTC; CDR3aa: CATSRDSGETQYF
j_gene: TRBJ1-2; d_gene: .; abundance: .; v_gene: TRBV29-1; CDR3nt: TGCAGCGTTGTCTTGTGGGGGGGGCTTAACTATGGCTACACCTTC; CDR3aa: CSVVLWGGLNYGYTF
j_gene: TRBJ1-2; d_gene: .; abundance: .; v_gene: TRBV25-1; CDR3nt: TGTGCCAGCAGTGACAGGGCCCTAGATGGCTACACCTTC; CDR3aa: CASSDRALDGYTF
j_gene: TRBJ2-1; d_gene: TRBD1; abundance: .; v_gene: TRBV6-4; CDR3nt: TGTGCCAGCAGTGCCAGAGGTGGGACAGGGCTAAATGAGCAGTTCTTC; CDR3aa: CASSARGGTGLNEQFF
j_gene: TRBJ1-2; d_gene: TRBD1; abundance: .; v_gene: TRBV4-1; CDR3nt: TGCGCCAGCAGCCAATGGGACAGGGGCTATGGCTACACCTTC; CDR3aa: CASSQWDRGYGYTF
j_gene: TRBJ2-5; d_gene: TRBD2; abundance: .; v_gene: TRBV4-1; CDR3nt: TGCGCCAGCAGCCGAGTAGCGGGAGCGAGCGAGACCCAGTACTTC; CDR3aa: CASSRVAGASETQYF
j_gene: TRBJ1-4; d_gene: .; abundance: .; v_gene: TRBV2; CDR3nt: TGTGCCAGCAGAGCCGGGACACCCTCTGGGGCTAATGAAAAACTGTTTTTT; CDR3aa: CASRAGTPSGANEKLFF
j_gene: TRBJ2-1; d_gene: .; abundance: .; v_gene: TRBV29-1; CDR3nt: TGCAGCGTTGGAGGCGGGGCCGTTTATGATGAGCAGTTCTTC; CDR3aa: CSVGGGAVYDEQFF
j_gene: TRBJ2-3; d_gene: TRBD1; abundance: .; v_gene: TRBV5-1; CDR3nt: TGCGCCAGCAGCTCCTCCGGGACAGGGGCCCCAGATACGCAGTATTTT; CDR3aa: CASSSSGTGAPDTQYF
j_gene: TRBJ1-1; d_gene: TRBD1; abundance: .; v_gene: TRBV6-5; CDR3nt: TGTGCCAGCAGTTTCTCGACAGGGGGAGGCACTGAAGCTTTCTTT; CDR3aa: CASSFSTGGGTEAFF
j_gene: TRBJ2-7; d_gene: TRBD1; abundance: .; v_gene: TRBV5-5; CDR3nt: TGTGCCAGCAGCTTAACAGGGGGGTGGACCTACGAGCAGTACTTC; CDR3aa: CASSLTGGWTYEQYF
j_gene: TRBJ2-2; d_gene: TRBD1; abundance: .; v_gene: TRBV19; CDR3nt: TGTGCCAGTAGTAGGGGACAGAGAACCGGGGAGCTGTTTTTT; CDR3aa: CASSRGQRTGELFF
j_gene: TRBJ2-1; d_gene: TRBD2; abundance: .; v_gene: TRBV30; CDR3nt: TGTGCCTGGAGTGTACAGTCTAGCGGGGGGGGCAACAATGAGCAGTTCTTC; CDR3aa: CAWSVQSSGGGNNEQFF
j_gene: TRBJ1-5; d_gene: .; abundance: .; v_gene: TRBV30; CDR3nt: TGTGCCTGGAGTGTAGGCGGGTATAGCAATCAGCCCCAGCATTTT; CDR3aa: CAWSVGGYSNQPQHF
j_gene: TRBJ1-2; d_gene: .; abundance: .; v_gene: TRBV19; CDR3nt: TGTGCCAGTACATCACGCACTCGGGCTAACTATGGCTACACCTTC; CDR3aa: CASTSRTRANYGYTF
j_gene: TRBJ1-2; d_gene: .; abundance: .; v_gene: TRBV6-1; CDR3nt: TGTGCCAGCAGTGAGTGGGGCAGTCATGGCTACACCTTC; CDR3aa: CASSEWGSHGYTF
j_gene: TRBJ1-2; d_gene: TRBD1; abundance: once; v_gene: TRBV25-1; CDR3nt: TGTGCCAGCAGTGAATTGGGGTCGCTTGGGACAGGGCCCTATGGCTACACCTTC; CDR3aa: CASSELGSLGTGPYGYTF
j_gene: TRBJ2-7; d_gene: .; abundance: .; v_gene: TRBV10-1; CDR3nt: TGCGCCAGCAATCCCGGGACATATCCCTACGAGCAGTACTTC; CDR3aa: CASNPGTYPYEQYF
j_gene: TRBJ1-3; d_gene: .; abundance: .; v_gene: TRBV11-2; CDR3nt: TGTGCCAGCAGCTTATGGGCAGGCTCTGGAAACACCATATATTTT; CDR3aa: CASSLWAGSGNTIYF
j_gene: TRBJ1-2; d_gene: TRBD1; abundance: .; v_gene: TRBV7-9; CDR3nt: TGTGCCAGCAGCTTAGTCACGAACGACAGGGGCTATGGCTACACCTTC; CDR3aa: CASSLVTNDRGYGYTF
j_gene: TRBJ2-3; d_gene: TRBD2; abundance: .; v_gene: TRBV5-1; CDR3nt: TGCGCCAGCAGCCGGGGTCAGCGGGACTCAGATACGCAGTATTTT; CDR3aa: CASSRGQRDSDTQYF
j_gene: TRBJ2-3; d_gene: .; abundance: once; v_gene: TRBV14; CDR3nt: TGTGCCAGCAGCCAAGATCACGGGGGTGGGTCTGACGACACAGATACGCAGTATTTT; CDR3aa: CASSQDHGGGSDDTDTQYF
j_gene: TRBJ1-2; d_gene: TRBD1; abundance: .; v_gene: TRBV3-1/TRBV3-2; CDR3nt: TGTGCCAGCAGCGAACGGGACAGGCACTATGGCTACACCTTC; CDR3aa: CASSERDRHYGYTF